This entry describes one T cell receptor (beta chain). This receptor's antigen is unknown. There are no base qualities to consult, and no much larger clone falls within one base. Patients with a history of autoimmune disease or receiving systemic immunosuppression were excluded from the trial. Peripheral blood for TCR sequencing was drawn from every dose cohort at baseline, at cycle 4 day 1 and at cycle 7 day 1. The samples were drawn from a first-in-human, open-label, multicenter phase I dose-escalation trial of ivuxolimab. Adults with locally advanced or metastatic head and neck squamous cell, hepatocellular, melanoma or renal cell carcinoma were enrolled in the trial. Before TCR sequencing, CD4+ T cells and CD8+ T cells from peripheral blood were sorted into separate populations. This entry is derived from a study of OX40 agonist ivuxolimab in advanced cancers. General notes on the study: The costimulatory receptor OX40 (CD134) was targeted by ivuxolimab, a fully human IgG2 agonistic monoclonal antibody. Among the 52 dose-escalation patients, some 20 had hepatocellular carcinoma, 15 or so melanoma, 9 renal cell carcinoma and 9 head and neck cancer. In the dose-escalation cohort, over 65% of patients were male, and the mean age was approximately 55 years, with a range of 23 to 79. The paper describes the monotherapy dose-escalation part (N = 52 patients) of the phase I trial of ivuxolimab. Prior anti-PD-1, anti-PD-L1 or anti-CTLA-4 therapy was permitted, and 40% of dose-escalation patients had received checkpoint inhibitors. Intravenous ivuxolimab was administered to patients every 2 weeks at six dose levels: 0.01, 0.1, 0.3, 1.5, 3 and 10 mg/kg. Partial responses occurred in three dose-escalation patients, of whom one had hepatocellular carcinoma and two had cutaneous melanoma. Peripheral TCRbeta sequencing was intended to test whether TCR sequence diversity was altered and clonal T-cell expansion was caused by ivuxolimab.

The junction carries 12 bases between V and J, which are trimmed by 0 bases and 6 bases respectively. CDR1 SGHRS and CDR2 YFSETQ are derived from the germline V gene. Including cysteine and phenylalanine, the CDR3 has 15 amino acids. Of the read, only the CDR3 DNA is kept; its 45 bases are in frame from base 1. To sequence the TCRbeta CDR3 region, genomic DNA was isolated from the sorted cells. The immunoSEQ Assay was used for sequencing of TCRbeta CDR3 regions. TCRdb holds this immuneACCESS table with in-frame rearrangements only. Some clones are missing; in checked studies, unresolved V genes explain under half, and the rest has no known cause. This sample gives some 72,000 clones in total; around 90% of them show up just once. Approximately 11% of the sample is taken by the ten largest. Here is what the overall study found, with its caveats: Antigen specificity was not determined for the clonally expanded peripheral T cells. After ivuxolimab, CD8+ T cells had more expanded clones than CD4+ T cells on average. Partial responders in the 0.1-3.0 mg/kg groups had among the lowest normalized peripheral clonal expansion, especially among CD8+ T cells. At doses of 0.1 to 3.0 mg/kg, clonal expansion of both CD4+ and CD8+ blood T cells was observed from baseline to week 6. Low levels of normalized T-cell clonal expansion were also seen in some patients who did not respond.

The specimen comprised CD4+ or CD8+ T cells sorted from blood, sampled in a trial of the OX40 agonist ivuxolimab. This chain is built from TRBV5-1 and TRBJ2-2; no confident D gene assignment can be made. This TCR came from an adult with an advanced solid tumor such as melanoma, head and neck, liver or kidney cancer. The DNA sequence is TGCGCCAGCAGCTTGGAAGGGATCTTGGCCGGGGAGCTGTTTTTT. Its coded protein is CASSLEGILAGELFF.